The clone carrying this T cell receptor beta chain was picked up a small number of times. Antigen specificity is unknown. MiXCR, applied by TCRdb to the RT-PCR reads, yields one record per CDR3 protein. The data contain around 710,000 distinct CDR3 sequences, about 15% of them singletons. This sample was included in a study of response to subunit inactivated influenza vaccine. Study-level results: T cells newly recruited by each seasonal influenza vaccination are few, the authors suggested.

The germline CDR1 and CDR2 sequences are MGHDK and SYGVNS. The CDR3 covers 11 residues. Trimming took off 8 bases at V and 6 bases at J, with 7 bases between the two ends. The starting material was PBMCs from blood, obtained 14 days before vaccination. The receptor's source is a man aged 50 to 59 who received an inactivated influenza vaccine. This chain uses TRBV25-1 with TRBJ2-2, with D possibly matching TRBD2 (6 bases). The CDR3 here is CASWGAGELFF. CDR3 coding DNA: TGTGCCAGCTGGGGGGCCGGGGAGCTGTTTTTT.